This T cell receptor (beta chain) came from a study of identical twins. General study points: The conclusions drew on cross-sectional statistical analysis instead of tracking the same donors. Twin pairs' shared out-of-frame alpha sequences were enriched in low generation probability.

This clonotype was counted between two and nine times. Its antigen is still unknown. Healthy Caucasians were all of the donors. A universal primer site was incorporated via template switching, and the cDNA contained unique molecular identifiers. TCRdb independently ran MiXCR on the 5' RACE reads; one entry per CDR3 protein. The sample records around 1.7 million distinct CDR3 sequences, more than 30% being singletons. The sample comprised cord blood. The origin of this receptor is a newborn girl in good health.

The CDR3 is CASSLVLAGGPSTDTQYF. DNA for the CDR3: TGTGCCAGCAGCTTAGTACTAGCGGGAGGACCTAGCACAGATACGCAGTATTTT. V is TRBV7-6 and J is TRBJ2-3; TRBD2 matches at 12 bases. Germline trimming cut 1 base from V and 0 bases from J; bases unmatched to any gene: 5. Germline V gives CDR1 SGHVS, CDR2 FNYEAQ. CDR3 length: 18 amino acids.